The 24 T cell receptor beta chains reported below all come from one sample, sequenced in a study of early T cells in non-severe SARS-CoV-2 infection. TCRdb called the 5' RACE reads again in MiXCR, with one record for every CDR3 protein. The sample carries about 59,000 distinct CDR3 sequences, under 15% recorded once. This specimen was whole blood, taken at baseline. Source of these receptors: an adult who was a healthcare worker with PCR-confirmed SARS-CoV-2 infection or an uninfected control (not recorded which).

The table lists this clonotype with many counts. The chain combines TRBV20-1 with TRBJ2-1, with D tentatively TRBD2 (6 bases). The CDR3 spans 13 residues. V was pared by 6 bases and J by 3 bases, with 12 bases between. CDR1 is DFQATT, CDR2 SNEGSKA, per germline (reference sequence). This CDR3 is CSATGRLYNEQFF. In DNA form, the CDR3 reads TGCAGTGCCACCGGGAGACTCTACAATGAGCAGTTCTTC.

This clonotype was seen at least ten times. The chain couples TRBV6-4 to TRBJ2-5; 10 nucleotides match TRBD2. This CDR3 comprises 15 residues. V lost 0 bases, J lost 4 bases, and 2 bases stayed unmatched. Germline V gene lookup returns CDR1 MRHNA and CDR2 SNTAGT. The CDR3 nucleotides are TGTGCCAGCAGTGACTCAGCGGGGGGGCCAGAGACCCAGTACTTC. This translates into CASSDSAGGPETQYF.

This clonotype was observed a few times. This chain joins TRBV20-1 and TRBJ2-7; D may be TRBD2 (6 bases). CDR1 is DFQATT and CDR2 is SNEGSKA in the germline V gene (reference sequence). The CDR3 covers 16 residues. Trimming took off 0 bases at V and 3 bases at J, with 18 bases between the two ends. CDR3 DNA: TGCAGTGCTAGAGATCTGACTAGTCCGCGTCACTACGAGCAGTACTTC. Protein: CSARDLTSPRHYEQYF.

The chain joins TRBV12-3 or TRBV12-4 to TRBJ2-1; maybe TRBD2 (6 bases). V lost 6 bases to trimming and J lost 9 bases, with 21 bases between them. This CDR3 region has 15 residues. The DNA of the CDR3 is TGTGCCAGCAGCCCGCCCCTGAAACCGCGGGGTGAGCAGTTCTTC. Encoded protein: CASSPPLKPRGEQFF.

The chain's CDR3 is CATSDPGSTDTQYF. CDR3 nucleotides: TGTGCCACCAGTGACCCCGGTAGCACAGATACGCAGTATTTT. The gene calls are TRBV24-1 and TRBJ2-3; the D is unclear. Trimming shortened V by 4 bases and J by 0 bases, and 7 bases separated the two germline ends. Germline values: CDR1 KGHDR, CDR2 SFDVKD. The CDR3 has 14 residues.

This clonotype was counted a few times. V gene TRBV27 combines with J gene TRBJ2-1; the D is unclear. Trimming cost V 3 bases and J 0 bases, with 6 bases left between them. The length of the CDR3 is 14 residues. From germline, CDR1 is MNHEY and CDR2 SMNVEV (reference sequence). CDR3 sequence reads: CASSFLGSYNEQFF. CDR3 nucleotide sequence: TGTGCCAGCAGTTTTCTAGGCTCCTACAATGAGCAGTTCTTC.

The chain uses TRBV6-6 and TRBJ1-1; tentatively, D is TRBD1 (6 bases). Trimming took 0 bases from V and 11 from J, leaving 16 bases between them. The germline CDR1 and CDR2 sequences are MNHNY and SVGAGI (reference sequence). The length of the CDR3 is 14 residues. The CDR3 bases are TGTGCCAGCAGTTACTCCGACCAAAGACAGGCGGCTTTCTTT. Protein product: CASSYSDQRQAAFF.

This clonotype was picked up a small number of times. The DNA of the CDR3 is TGCGCCAGCAGCTTGGCCTTGGCGGGAGTGGGGAATGAGCAGTTCTTC. Protein sequence: CASSLALAGVGNEQFF. The rearrangement links TRBV5-1 to TRBJ2-1; 7 nucleotides agree with TRBD2. Germline V CDR1 and CDR2: SGHRS, YFSETQ. Trimming cost V 0 bases and J 7 bases; bases outside gene matches: 10. The CDR3 totals 16 residues.

This clonotype appeared many times. V usage is TRBV7-9 and J usage is TRBJ2-7; D could derive from TRBD1 or TRBD2 (6 bases each). The CDR3 is 13 amino acids. Germline CDR1 and CDR2: SEHNR and FQNEAQ (reference sequence). Trimming stripped 4 bases from V and 6 bases from J, with 13 bases between. This CDR3 is CASSYARGGEQYF. The CDR3, as DNA: TGTGCCAGCAGCTATGCCAGGGGAGGCGAGCAGTACTTC.

This clonotype has ten or more counts. The chain recombines TRBV5-4 with TRBJ1-2, with D possibly TRBD1 on 5 matching bases. Deletions cut 5 bases from V and 5 bases from J, with 16 bases between. This CDR3 region has 14 residues. From germline, CDR1 is SGHNT and CDR2 YYREEE (reference sequence). The CDR3 reads CASREGDEGYGYTF. CDR3 sequence (DNA): TGTGCCAGCAGGGAGGGAGATGAGGGGTATGGCTACACCTTC.

Points on this clonotype: A clone one base away is much larger, so this may be a read error. The chain uses TRBV6-5 and TRBJ1-2; maybe TRBD1 (6 bases). Germline values: CDR1 MNHEY, CDR2 SVGAGI. CDR3 length: 14 amino acids. CDR3 protein: CVSSYLTGGYGYTF. The CDR3 DNA sequence: TGTGTCAGCAGTTACCTGACAGGAGGCTATGGCTACACCTTC.

The rearrangement uses TRBV4-2 and TRBJ2-5; D may be TRBD1 (5 bases). V shed 6 bases and J shed 4 bases, with 18 bases lying between them. Germline CDR1 and CDR2: LGHNA and YNFKEQ. The CDR3 has 15 residues. The CDR3 DNA follows: TGTGCCAGCAGACATGGGGCCGTCTCAGGAGAGACCCAGTACTTC. Its protein is CASRHGAVSGETQYF.

The chain joins TRBV7-9 to TRBJ2-5; tentatively, D is TRBD2 (6 bases). V lost 3 bases and J 2 bases, leaving 13 bases between the germline ends. The germline V gene encodes CDR1 SEHNR and CDR2 FQNEAQ (reference sequence). This CDR3 contains 15 residues. CDR3 in DNA: TGTGCCAGCAGCTTTTGGGGGGTCCTTCAAGAGACCCAGTACTTC. Amino acid sequence: CASSFWGVLQETQYF.

This clonotype was detected many times. The chain links TRBV30 to TRBJ1-4; a weak D match, TRBD1 (5 bases). V gave up 3 bases and J gave up 5 bases, with 19 bases separating them. The germline V gene encodes CDR1 GTSNPN and CDR2 SVGIG (reference sequence). There are 16 residues in the CDR3. In DNA form, the CDR3 reads TGTGCCTGGAGCAAGGCCCTGACAGTCTTCAATGAAAAACTGTTTTTT. It translates to CAWSKALTVFNEKLFF.

This clonotype has just a few counts. V gene TRBV7-9 combines with J gene TRBJ2-3; D unclear. V lost 0 bases to trimming and J lost 4 bases, with 17 bases between them. From germline, CDR1 is SEHNR and CDR2 FQNEAQ (reference sequence). This CDR3 has 17 residues. The DNA for the CDR3 is TGTGCCAGCAGCTTAGCACTCCAGCGTGAAAATTCAGATACGCAGTATTTT. This encodes CASSLALQRENSDTQYF. Complete variable domain (other parts from reference TRBV7-9 and TRBJ2-3): DTGVSQNPRHKITKRGQNVTFRCDPISEHNRLYWYRQTLGQGPEFLTYFQNEAQLEKSRLLSDRFSAERPKGSFSTLEIQRTEQGDSAMYLCASSLALQRENSDTQYFGPGTRLTVL.

This clonotype was detected many times. The gene calls are TRBV12-3 or TRBV12-4 and TRBJ2-3; D perhaps matches TRBD2 (5 bases). V was clipped by 7 bases and J by 2 bases, with 16 bases between them. CDR3 length: 15 residues. The CDR3 loop is CASTPAGLFTDTQYF. As DNA, the CDR3 is TGTGCCAGCACCCCCGCGGGCCTTTTCACAGATACGCAGTATTTT.

V and J are TRBV6-5 and TRBJ2-2; D possibly uses TRBD1 or TRBD2 (5 bases each). Germline V gene sequence: CDR1 MNHEY, CDR2 SVGAGI. Trimming pared 6 bases from V and 7 bases from J, leaving 18 bases between. This CDR3 has 15 residues. Here the CDR3 DNA reads TGTGCCAGCAGCCCCACGGCAGGGACGAACGGGGAGCTGTTTTTT. Translated: CASSPTAGTNGELFF.

This clonotype has a count of ten or more. This chain links TRBV6-1 with TRBJ2-7; 15 bases agree with TRBD2. Germline V gives CDR1 MNHNS, CDR2 SASEGT. The CDR3 covers 16 residues. V lost 7 bases and J lost 0; bases outside the gene matches: 4. The CDR3, as DNA: TGTGCCAGCATGGGACTAGCGGGGGGTTTCTCCTACGAGCAGTACTTC. It yields the protein CASMGLAGGFSYEQYF.

This clonotype was observed a few times. This chain links TRBV25-1 with TRBJ2-1; perhaps TRBD1 as D (6 bases). Between the trimmed V and J ends, which lost 3 bases and 2 bases, there was a span of 11 bases. The CDR3 length is 15 residues. Germline values: CDR1 MGHDK, CDR2 SYGVNS. The CDR3 protein is CASSEPRGPYNEQFF. The CDR3 nucleotides read TGTGCCAGCAGTGAGCCCAGGGGACCCTACAATGAGCAGTTCTTC.

There are many counts of this clonotype. The gene calls are TRBV5-1 and TRBJ2-5; D gene unclear. Germline assignment: CDR1 SGHRS and CDR2 YFSETQ. V lost 0 bases, J lost 4 bases, and 13 bases lay in between. The CDR3 is 15 amino acids. This chain's CDR3 is CASSLGPGYGETQYF. The CDR3 coding sequence is TGCGCCAGCAGCTTGGGTCCCGGATATGGAGAGACCCAGTACTTC.

This clonotype was detected a few times. The chain has TRBV28 and TRBJ1-2; the D is unclear. Germline V CDR1 and CDR2: MDHEN, SYDVKM. V was shortened by 2 bases and J by 0 bases, with 10 bases between the two germline ends. The CDR3 length is 15 residues. The CDR3 here is CASSLVSGANYGYTF. The CDR3 region has the DNA TGTGCCAGCAGTTTAGTTTCAGGAGCTAACTATGGCTACACCTTC.

The sample holds many counts of this clonotype. V and J are TRBV7-2 and TRBJ2-7; 10 bases match TRBD1. In germline, CDR1 is SGHTA, CDR2 FQGNSA. V gave up 4 bases and J gave up 6 bases; unmatched junction bases: 6. The CDR3 is 14 amino acids. The DNA for the CDR3 is TGTGCCAGCAGCTCCGTGGGACAGGGGATCGAGCAGTACTTC. Amino acids: CASSSVGQGIEQYF.

This chain connects TRBV5-6 to TRBJ2-3; D possibly corresponds to TRBD1 (5 bases). CDR1 and CDR2 from the germline V gene are SGHDT and YYEEEE. CDR3 length equals 14 residues. V lost 9 bases to trimming and J lost 0 bases, with 14 bases between them. The CDR3 coding sequence is TGTGCCACCCACGGCGCAGGGAGCACAGATACGCAGTATTTT. It specifies CATHGAGSTDTQYF.

This clonotype was recorded at least ten times. V gene TRBV6-5 combines with J gene TRBJ1-2; possible D gene TRBD1, 6 bases. This CDR3 contains 12 residues. Germline values: CDR1 MNHEY, CDR2 SVGAGI. The germline V and J ends were trimmed by 6 bases and 7 bases, with 12 bases remaining between them. CDR3 nucleotides: TGTGCCAGCAGATTACAGGGTACTGGCTACACCTTC. Residues: CASRLQGTGYTF.